The 18 T cell receptor beta chains below were found in one sample sequenced in a study of identical twins. TCRdb reprocessed the 5' RACE reads with MiXCR, giving one entry per CDR3 protein. The sample comprises roughly 250,000 distinct CDR3 sequences, over 12% of which are singletons, and under 9.5% rests with the top ten. The sequenced sample was memory (CD45RO+) T cells sorted from blood. These receptor sequences come from a woman aged 18-30 years in good health.

Only a few counts were recorded for this clonotype. The chain uses TRBV29-1 and TRBJ2-7; TRBD1 might be the D (5 bases). In germline, CDR1 is SQVTM, CDR2 ANQGSEA. The V end was cut by 8 bases, the J end by 2 bases, with 16 bases between. The CDR3 totals 13 residues. CDR3 sequence reads: CSIEDTATYEQYF. CDR3 nucleotide sequence: TGCAGCATAGAGGACACTGCGACCTACGAGCAGTACTTC.

V and J are TRBV5-6 and TRBJ1-1; no reliable D call. V lost 1 base and J 4 bases, leaving 11 bases between the germline ends. Germline V gives CDR1 SGHDT, CDR2 YYEEEE. This CDR3 spans 14 amino acids. The CDR3 nucleotides read TGTGCCAGCAGCTTGAGGTTGGTGGGCACTGAAGCTTTCTTT. This encodes CASSLRLVGTEAFF.

The rearrangement links TRBV4-1 to TRBJ2-7; 9 nucleotides line up with TRBD2. Trimming removed 4 bases from V and 3 bases from J; junction bases left unmatched: 10. Germline CDR1 and CDR2: MGHRA and YSYEKL. The CDR3 is 16 residues long. The CDR3 is CASSRDLAGENYEQYF. In nucleotides, the CDR3 is TGCGCCAGCAGCCGAGATTTAGCGGGGGAGAACTACGAGCAGTACTTC.

This clonotype has a handful of counts. This chain links TRBV7-2 with TRBJ2-5; tentatively, D is TRBD1 or TRBD2 (6 bases each). CDR1 and CDR2 from the germline V gene are SGHTA and FQGNSA. Trimming pared 3 bases from V and 1 base from J, leaving 9 bases between. CDR3 length: 14 residues. CDR3 sequence (DNA): TGTGCCAGCAGCTTGAGGGGGGCCCAAGAGACCCAGTACTTC. This translates into CASSLRGAQETQYF.

The V gene is TRBV11-1, the J gene TRBJ1-2, with 8 bases fitting TRBD1. This CDR3 has 12 amino acids. The germline CDR1 and CDR2 sequences are SGHAT and FQDESV (reference sequence). V gave up 5 bases and J gave up 9 bases; unmatched junction bases: 5. The CDR3 nucleotides are TGTGCCAGCAGCCACCGACAGGGGCGCTACACCTTC. Its protein product is CASSHRQGRYTF.

Many counts were recorded for this clonotype. The genes are TRBV29-1 and TRBJ2-1; TRBD2 is a possible D gene (5 bases). Trimming removed 4 bases at V and 9 bases at J, with 16 bases between. CDR1 and CDR2 (germline): SQVTM, ANQGSEA. The CDR3 is 13 residues long. CDR3 DNA: TGCAGCGTTGGGTATCTGGCGGGTGGTGAGCAGTTCTTC. Translation: CSVGYLAGGEQFF.

This clonotype was found a few times. The chain has TRBV7-8 and TRBJ2-1, with TRBD1 identical over 10 bases. The CDR3 extends over 16 amino acids. Per the germline V gene, CDR1 is SGHVS and CDR2 is FQNEAQ. Trimming removed 4 bases from V and 11 bases from J; junction bases left unmatched: 14. The CDR3, as DNA: TGTGCCAGCAGCTCACTCAGGACAGGGGGTACAATGAAGCAGTTCTTC. The encoded protein is CASSSLRTGGTMKQFF.

This clonotype was seen ten or more times. The rearrangement uses TRBV20-1 and TRBJ2-1; 15 bases are a match to TRBD2. V was clipped by 0 bases and J by 0 bases; unmatched bases: 6. This CDR3 contains 19 residues. Germline V lookup: CDR1 DFQATT, CDR2 SNEGSKA (reference sequence). The CDR3 region is CSARERTSGRALSYNEQFF. The CDR3 region has the DNA TGCAGTGCTAGAGAAAGGACTAGCGGGAGGGCCCTCTCCTACAATGAGCAGTTCTTC.

This rearrangement joins TRBV7-9 to TRBJ2-2; a possible D gene is TRBD1 (5 bases). CDR3 length: 14 residues. Looked up from germline, CDR1 is SEHNR and CDR2 is FQNEAQ (reference sequence). The V end was cut by 5 bases, the J end by 0 bases, with 7 bases between. CDR3 DNA sequence: TGTGCCAGCAGCCCGACAGCGAACACCGGGGAGCTGTTTTTT. Translating it yields CASSPTANTGELFF. Full variable domain (rest looked up from reference TRBV7-9 and TRBJ2-2): DTGVSQNPRHKITKRGQNVTFRCDPISEHNRLYWYRQTLGQGPEFLTYFQNEAQLEKSRLLSDRFSAERPKGSFSTLEIQRTEQGDSAMYLCASSPTANTGELFFGEGSRLTVL.

This clonotype was observed a few times. The chain is built from TRBV7-2 and TRBJ2-5; 10 bases agree with TRBD1. Germline CDR1 reads SGHTA; CDR2 reads FQGNSA. CDR3 length: 13 amino acids. J gave up 7 bases and V 8 bases, and 7 bases lay outside the gene matches. The CDR3 protein is CASGDRGQTTQYF. The CDR3 region has the DNA TGTGCCAGCGGGGACAGGGGCCAAACGACCCAGTACTTC.

This clonotype was seen a few times. The V and J genes are TRBV12-3 or TRBV12-4 and TRBJ2-5, with D perhaps TRBD2 (5 bases). The CDR3 has 13 amino acids. V gave up 8 bases and J gave up 5 bases, with 15 bases separating them. The CDR3 loop reads CASLDGGRETQYF. The CDR3 DNA sequence: TGTGCCAGCCTTGATGGAGGCCGGGAGACCCAGTACTTC.

This clonotype appeared a few times. The chain recombines TRBV5-1 with TRBJ2-7; D is ambiguous. Trimming removed 0 bases at V and 0 bases at J, with 10 bases between. Germline V lookup: CDR1 SGHRS, CDR2 YFSETQ. The CDR3 consists of 15 residues. CDR3 sequence: CASSLGVTLSYEQYF. The DNA of the CDR3 is TGCGCCAGCAGCTTGGGTGTGACTCTCTCCTACGAGCAGTACTTC.

This clonotype showed up just a few times. The genes are TRBV7-2 and TRBJ2-7; the D is unclear. Per germline, CDR1 SGHTA and CDR2 FQGNSA. The CDR3 loop spans 16 amino acids. V lost 4 bases and J lost 3, with 19 bases in between. The CDR3 DNA reads as TGTGCCAGCAGCTCCTCCGACCAGCAGGCCAACTACGAGCAGTACTTC. This sequence encodes CASSSSDQQANYEQYF.

This clonotype occurred many times. J is TRBJ2-3 and V is TRBV13; tentatively, D is TRBD2 (5 bases). CDR3 length equals 11 residues. Trimming took off 5 bases at V and 14 bases at J, with 14 bases between the two ends. The germline CDR1 and CDR2 sequences are PRHDT and FYEKMQ (reference sequence). The CDR3 protein is CASSLDLAMYF. The CDR3 DNA is TGTGCCAGCAGCCTGGACTTAGCAATGTATTTT.

This chain links TRBV7-2 with TRBJ2-3, with TRBD2 as a possible D gene (5 bases). CDR1 and CDR2 (germline): SGHTA, FQGNSA. The CDR3 sequence is 14 residues long. The ends were cut back, 3 bases at V and 4 bases at J, with 11 bases in the middle. In DNA, the CDR3 is TGTGCCAGCAGCTTTCAGCCCGGGGCAGATACGCAGTATTTT. This translates into CASSFQPGADTQYF.

The rearrangement uses TRBV15 and TRBJ1-2; 7 positions agree with TRBD1. V gave up 4 bases and J gave up 4 bases; unmatched junction bases: 9. CDR1 and CDR2 from the germline V gene are LNHNV and YYDKDF (reference sequence). The CDR3 loop spans 15 amino acids. Here the CDR3 reads CATSKLGTESYGYTF. Written as DNA, the CDR3 is TGTGCCACCAGCAAACTAGGGACAGAGAGCTATGGCTACACCTTC. The full variable domain, completed using reference TRBV15 and TRBJ1-2, is DAMVIQNPRYQVTQFGKPVTLSCSQTLNHNVMYWYQQKSSQAPKLLFHYYDKDFNNEADTPDNFQSRRPNTSFCFLDIRSPGLGDTAMYLCATSKLGTESYGYTFGSGTRLTVV.

For the CDR3, the DNA is TGCGCCAGCAGCAACGACGGGGCAGCGGGCTACACCTTC. It is translated as CASSNDGAAGYTF. The rearrangement joins TRBV5-1 to TRBJ1-2, with D maybe TRBD1 (5 bases). The V and J ends lost 4 bases and 8 bases respectively, with 15 bases between them. The germline CDR1 and CDR2 sequences are SGHRS and YFSETQ. This CDR3 has 13 residues.

This clonotype was counted a few times. This CDR3 reads CSASKALGTEAFF. CDR3 DNA sequence: TGCAGTGCTAGCAAGGCCTTGGGGACTGAAGCTTTCTTT. J is TRBJ1-1 and V is TRBV20-1; no reliable D call. Germline V gene lookup returns CDR1 DFQATT and CDR2 SNEGSKA (reference sequence). V dropped 3 bases and J dropped 5 bases, with 13 bases sitting between them. The CDR3 spans 13 residues.